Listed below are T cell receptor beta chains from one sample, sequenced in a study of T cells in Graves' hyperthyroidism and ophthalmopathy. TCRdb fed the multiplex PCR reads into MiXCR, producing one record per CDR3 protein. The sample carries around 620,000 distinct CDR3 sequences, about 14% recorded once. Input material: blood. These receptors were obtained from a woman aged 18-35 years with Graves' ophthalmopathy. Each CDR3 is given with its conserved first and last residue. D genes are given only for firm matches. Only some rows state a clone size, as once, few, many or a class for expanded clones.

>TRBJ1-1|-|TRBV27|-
TGTGCCAGCAGTCCGACCAAGGGTGAAGCTTTCTTT
CASSPTKGEAFF
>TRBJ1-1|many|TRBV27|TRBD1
TGTGCCAGCAGTTTATTCGCGACAGGGGGCACTGAAGCTTTCTTT
CASSLFATGGTEAFF
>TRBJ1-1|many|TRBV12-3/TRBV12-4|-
TGTGCCAGCAGCTTAACCAGGGGGAACACTGAAGCTTTCTTT
CASSLTRGNTEAFF
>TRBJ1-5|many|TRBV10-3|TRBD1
TGTGCCATCGGGACAGAGCCAGACAATCAGCCCCAGCATTTT
CAIGTEPDNQPQHF
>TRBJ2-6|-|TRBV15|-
TGTGCCACCAGCAGAGAGAGCCTCTGGGGGGCTGGGGCCAACGTCCTGACTTTC
CATSRESLWGAGANVLTF
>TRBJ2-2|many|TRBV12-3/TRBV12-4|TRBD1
TGTGCCAGCAGTACAGGGACAGGGGGCACCGGGGAGCTGTTTTTT
CASSTGTGGTGELFF
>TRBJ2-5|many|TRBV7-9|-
TGTGCCAGCAGCCCGCCCGCCCAAGGGACCCAGTACTTC
CASSPPAQGTQYF
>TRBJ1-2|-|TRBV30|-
TGTGCCTGGAGTAAAAAGGACGTTGAGAGCTATGGCTACACCTTC
CAWSKKDVESYGYTF
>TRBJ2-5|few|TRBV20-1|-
TGCAGTGCTAGTCCCGGGAGTTCAGAGACCCAGTACTTC
CSASPGSSETQYF
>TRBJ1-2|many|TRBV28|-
TGTGCCAGCAGTCCCCTTTTGGGGCGGGGTGGCTACACCTTC
CASSPLLGRGGYTF
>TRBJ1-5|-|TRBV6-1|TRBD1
TGTGCCAGCAGCGGAACGGGACAGGGGGGAGATCAGCCCCAGCATTTT
CASSGTGQGGDQPQHF
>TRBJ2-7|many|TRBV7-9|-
TGTGCCAGCAGCCCCTCAGGATTAGGCGGCTTAGACTACGAGCAGTACTTC
CASSPSGLGGLDYEQYF
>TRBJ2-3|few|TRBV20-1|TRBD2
TGCAGCGCCACTTTAAAATATGCCGGGAGGGCAGCAGATACGCAGTATTTT
CSATLKYAGRAADTQYF
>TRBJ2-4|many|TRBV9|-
TGTGCCAGCAGCGTAGGTAGGGGAAAAAACATTCAGTACTTC
CASSVGRGKNIQYF
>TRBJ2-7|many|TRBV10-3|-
TGTGCCATCAGTGAGACCTACGAGCAGTACTTC
CAISETYEQYF
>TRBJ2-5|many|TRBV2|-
TGTGCCAGCCTTGACCCGATTAGGGCGACCCAGTACTTC
CASLDPIRATQYF